The sample holds many counts of the clone carrying this T cell receptor beta chain. What it binds is unknown. After 5'RACE with constant-segment primers, TCR alpha and TCR beta cDNA libraries carrying sample barcodes and UMIs were obtained. TCRdb analysed the 5' RACE reads with MiXCR anew, one entry per CDR3 protein. The table lists around 25,000 distinct CDR3 sequences, approximately 7% of them singletons. The data stem from a study of T-cell memory formation after mild COVID-19. Study in general: TCR clusters were largely donor specific. Whole-study results and caveats: Some clones that responded turned up in pre-infection memory, which suggests that cross-reactive memory joined in. Contracting CD4+ clones sat mainly in CM and EM; CD8+ in EMRA.

Trimming took 5 bases from V and 2 from J, leaving 21 bases between them. This CDR3 spans 17 amino acids. The chain uses TRBV12-3 or TRBV12-4 and TRBJ1-1, with D perhaps TRBD1 (5 bases). This TCR was recovered from an adult woman who had mild COVID-19 (a few samples of this study predate the infection). Cell type and time point are not known. Input material: PBMCs or a T cell subset sorted from them (not recorded which). CDR3 residues: CASSGLRQSTGNTEAFF. The DNA for the CDR3 is TGTGCCAGCAGTGGTCTTCGACAGAGTACGGGAAACACTGAAGCTTTCTTT.